The entry below gives a single TCR beta chain sequence along with its context. Its target is not known. The CDR3 loop spans 17 amino acids. From germline, CDR1 is LGHNA and CDR2 YSLEER. V lost 1 base and J lost 7; bases outside the gene matches: 12. The method was immunoSEQ multiplex PCR; TCRdb's version includes in-frame clones alone and lacks a portion of them. The sample lists about 22,000 clones, 84% seen once, with 17% in the top ten. These data come from a study of PD-1 blockade in mismatch repair-deficient tumors. Background on the study: All were previously treated, progressing patients with around eleven mismatch repair-deficient cancer types. Study conclusions and caveats: After pembrolizumab, tumor-resident clones rose rapidly, then generally contracted before radiologic responses.

Sequences were derived from peripheral blood, sampled 2 weeks after starting pembrolizumab. The rearrangement links TRBV4-3 to TRBJ2-2; 7 bases agree with TRBD2. This receptor was identified in an adult with mismatch repair-deficient cancer. CDR3 coding DNA: TGCGCCAGCAGCCAAGGGGTCGGGATGGGGAGGGTCGGGGAGCTGTTTTTT. Its translation: CASSQGVGMGRVGELFF.